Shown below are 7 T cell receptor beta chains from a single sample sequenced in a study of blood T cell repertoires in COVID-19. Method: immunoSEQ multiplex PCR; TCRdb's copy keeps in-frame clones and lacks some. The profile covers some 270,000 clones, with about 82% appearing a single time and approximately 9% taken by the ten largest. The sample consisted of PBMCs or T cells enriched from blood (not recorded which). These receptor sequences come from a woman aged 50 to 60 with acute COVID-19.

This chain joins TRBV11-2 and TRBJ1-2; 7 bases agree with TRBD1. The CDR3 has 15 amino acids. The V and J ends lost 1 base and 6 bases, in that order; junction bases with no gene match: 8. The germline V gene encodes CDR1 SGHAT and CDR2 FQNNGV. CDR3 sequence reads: CASSLGATGMDGYTF. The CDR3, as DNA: TGTGCCAGCAGCTTAGGAGCGACAGGGATGGATGGCTACACCTTC.

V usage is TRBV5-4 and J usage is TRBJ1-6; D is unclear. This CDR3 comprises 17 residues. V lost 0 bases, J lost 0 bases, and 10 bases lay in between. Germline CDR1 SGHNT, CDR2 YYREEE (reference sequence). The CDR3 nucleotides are TGTGCCAGCAGCTTGGGGGCGGGCAGCTCCTATAATTCACCCCTCCACTTT. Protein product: CASSLGAGSSYNSPLHF.

CDR3 coding DNA: TGTGCCAGTAGTATAGGACCAGCGAACTATGGCTACACCTTC. It is translated as CASSIGPANYGYTF. J is TRBJ1-2 and V is TRBV19; D ambiguous. Trimming took off 1 base at V and 2 bases at J, with 8 bases between the two ends. CDR1 and CDR2 (germline): LNHDA, SQIVND (reference sequence). CDR3 length: 14 residues.

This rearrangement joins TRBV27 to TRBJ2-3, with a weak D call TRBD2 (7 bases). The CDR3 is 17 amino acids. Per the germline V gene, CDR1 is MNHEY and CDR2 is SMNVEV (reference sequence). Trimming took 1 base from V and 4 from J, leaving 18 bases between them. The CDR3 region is CASSLYGVGGPSDTQYF. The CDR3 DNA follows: TGTGCCAGCAGTTTATACGGCGTGGGGGGGCCTTCAGATACGCAGTATTTT.

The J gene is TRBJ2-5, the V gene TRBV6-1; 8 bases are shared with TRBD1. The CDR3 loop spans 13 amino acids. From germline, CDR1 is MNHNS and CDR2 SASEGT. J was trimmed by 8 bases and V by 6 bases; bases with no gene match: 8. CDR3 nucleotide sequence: TGTGCCAGCAGGACAGGGGAGCAGGGAACCCAGTACTTC. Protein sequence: CASRTGEQGTQYF.

The CDR3 sequence is CASSPDRVLPNYGYTF. In DNA, the CDR3 is TGTGCCAGCAGCCCGGACAGGGTACTCCCTAACTATGGCTACACCTTC. The chain recombines TRBV7-8 with TRBJ1-2; 8 bases agree with TRBD1. The CDR3 is made up of 16 amino acids. J gave up 0 bases and V 5 bases, and 8 bases lay outside the gene matches. In germline, CDR1 is SGHVS, CDR2 FQNEAQ.

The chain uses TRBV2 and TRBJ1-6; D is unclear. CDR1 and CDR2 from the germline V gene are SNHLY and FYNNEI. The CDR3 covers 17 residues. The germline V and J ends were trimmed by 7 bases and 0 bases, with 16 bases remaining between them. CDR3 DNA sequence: TGTGCCAGCACCCTTGTGGGCGATAGCTCCTATAATTCACCCCTCCACTTT. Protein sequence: CASTLVGDSSYNSPLHF.